A selection of T cell receptor beta chains follows, all from one sample in a study of identical twins. In TCRdb, the 5' RACE reads were re-called with MiXCR into one record per CDR3 protein. The profile shows 500,000 to 650,000 distinct CDR3 sequences, under 25% of them singletons. The sample also formed part of further work on yellow fever vaccine responses in identical twins.

Sample: CD4+ T cells sorted from blood. These receptors originate from a woman in her late teens or twenties in good health. CDR3s include the opening cysteine and the closing phenylalanine or tryptophan. A D gene is named only where the DNA matches it firmly. Size tells how often a clone was seen (once, few, many) or the class of an expanded clone, and some rows leave it out.

clone_size	v_call	j_call	d_call	cdr3_nt	cdr3_aa
-	TRBV6-1	TRBJ1-2	TRBD1	TGTGCCAGCAGGACCGGGACAGGATCCTATGGCTACACCTTC	CASRTGTGSYGYTF
-	TRBV20-1	TRBJ2-1	-	TGCAGTGCTAGGCGCGGGATGGGCTATGAGCAGTTCTTC	CSARRGMGYEQFF
-	TRBV10-3	TRBJ2-1	TRBD2	TGTGCCATCAGAAGGACTAGCGGGGGACGGGATGAGCAGTTCTTC	CAIRRTSGGRDEQFF
-	TRBV11-2	TRBJ2-1	-	TGTGCCAGCAGCCGACAGATCACACCCTACAATGAGCAGTTCTTC	CASSRQITPYNEQFF
-	TRBV4-1	TRBJ2-3	TRBD1	TGCGCCAGCAGCCAAGGACAGGGAAGGCGGCCAGATACGCAGTATTTT	CASSQGQGRRPDTQYF
-	TRBV12-3/TRBV12-4	TRBJ2-4	TRBD1	TGTGCCAGCAGTTTCAGGGGGCGAAACATTCAGTACTTC	CASSFRGRNIQYF
-	TRBV20-1	TRBJ2-1	TRBD2	TGCAGTGCTGCCCTTTTAGCGGGGCCGCAGTTCTTC	CSAALLAGPQFF
-	TRBV11-1	TRBJ2-3	-	TGTGCCAGCACCATAGGATGGGGGGCAGGCACAGATACGCAGTATTTT	CASTIGWGAGTDTQYF
few	TRBV10-3	TRBJ2-7	-	TGTGCCATCACTTCACAGGTGCCGACCTACGAGCAGTACTTC	CAITSQVPTYEQYF
-	TRBV5-1	TRBJ2-3	-	TGCGCCAGCAGCTCACACGTAGGGGCTACAGATACGCAGTATTTT	CASSSHVGATDTQYF
few	TRBV20-1	TRBJ2-7	TRBD2	TGCAGTGCCCGCGAACTAGCGGGAACATACGAGCAGTACTTC	CSARELAGTYEQYF
-	TRBV14	TRBJ2-2	TRBD2	TGTGCCAGCAGCCATGACTCGGGACTAGCGGGAAGGACCACCGGGGAGCTGTTTTTT	CASSHDSGLAGRTTGELFF
-	TRBV29-1	TRBJ2-1	-	TGCAGCGTTGAAAAACTAAAGAGCGCGTTTCCTAATGAGCAGTTCTTC	CSVEKLKSAFPNEQFF
many	TRBV12-3/TRBV12-4	TRBJ2-3	-	TGTGCCAGCAGTTTAGAACTAGACACAGATACGCAGTATTTT	CASSLELDTDTQYF
few	TRBV27	TRBJ2-5	-	TGTGCCAGCAGTCCCCCCGGGCCTGGGGAGACCCAGTACTTC	CASSPPGPGETQYF
-	TRBV12-3/TRBV12-4	TRBJ1-2	-	TGTGCCAGCAGTTTATCCGGGCCCCATGGCTACACCTTC	CASSLSGPHGYTF
few	TRBV12-3/TRBV12-4	TRBJ2-6	-	TGTGCCAGCAGCCAACAGGTCAATGGGGCCAACGTCCTGACTTTC	CASSQQVNGANVLTF
-	TRBV28	TRBJ2-3	-	TGTGCCAGCAGTACCAGACCCACAGATACGCAGTATTTT	CASSTRPTDTQYF
-	TRBV5-1	TRBJ1-4	-	TGCGCCAGCAGCCACGGTGAAAAACTGTTTTTT	CASSHGEKLFF
few	TRBV4-1	TRBJ1-5	TRBD1	TGCGCCAGCAGCCACAGGGTTCGGGACAGGGGAAATCAGCCCCAGCATTTT	CASSHRVRDRGNQPQHF
-	TRBV5-1	TRBJ2-1	-	TGCGCCAGCAGCTTCGGGGTCAATGAGCAGTTCTTC	CASSFGVNEQFF
-	TRBV27	TRBJ2-5	-	TGTGCCAGCAGTCAACGCCAGACAGTAAACCAAGAGACCCAGTACTTC	CASSQRQTVNQETQYF
few	TRBV7-6	TRBJ1-2	-	TGTGCCAGCAGCTCCCTGGCAGGGGCGGCCAACTATGGCTACACCTTC	CASSSLAGAANYGYTF
-	TRBV4-1	TRBJ2-3	TRBD2	TGCGCCAGCAGGGACATCGTAGCGGGGACTAGCACAGATACGCAGTATTTT	CASRDIVAGTSTDTQYF
-	TRBV20-1	TRBJ1-4	TRBD1	TGCAGTGCTAGACGGGGGACAGCAACTAATGAAAAACTGTTTTTT	CSARRGTATNEKLFF
-	TRBV20-1	TRBJ1-2	-	TGCAGTGCCATGCGGGGGCCGCCCTATGGCTACACCTTC	CSAMRGPPYGYTF
-	TRBV20-1	TRBJ2-5	-	TGCAGTGCTGCCCGGACAGCCCAAGAGACCCAGTACTTC	CSAARTAQETQYF
few	TRBV18	TRBJ2-3	-	TGTGCCAGCTCACTCGCCAACTTTCTGGGGGCCCAAGATACGCAGTATTTT	CASSLANFLGAQDTQYF
-	TRBV24-1	TRBJ2-2	TRBD1	TGTGCCACCAGTGGACAGGGGGCGAACACCGGGGAGCTGTTTTTT	CATSGQGANTGELFF
-	TRBV12-3/TRBV12-4	TRBJ2-1	-	TGTGCCAGCAGTCCCCGACTAGGTTTAGGCAATGAGCAGTTCTTC	CASSPRLGLGNEQFF